The 17 T cell receptor beta chains presented below share a single source sample, sequenced in a study of T cells expressing NK-cell markers. TCRdb reanalyzed the 5' RACE reads and collapses them to one entry per CDR3 protein, without DNA. Here the sample table reports 300,000 to 500,000 distinct CDR3 sequences. The sequenced sample was blood T cells: a sorted CD56 or NKG2C T cell subset, CD4+ or CD8+ T cells, or bulk PBMC T cells (not recorded which). The source is a woman between 50 and 59 years old in good health.

The J gene is TRBJ1-2, the V gene TRBV20-1; absent DNA, TCRdb's TRBD1 call cannot be checked. This CDR3 spans 14 amino acids. CDR1 and CDR2 from the germline V gene are DFQATT and SNEGSKA (reference sequence). CDR3 protein: CSAPVGRVSDGYTF.

The J gene is TRBJ1-1, the V gene TRBV5-1; TCRdb outputs TRBD1, but without DNA this stays unchecked. CDR3 length: 15 amino acids. The germline V gene encodes CDR1 SGHRS and CDR2 YFSETQ. This CDR3 reads CASSSYTGPEGGAFF.

The chain carries TRBV2 and TRBJ1-2. Per the germline V gene, CDR1 is SNHLY and CDR2 is FYNNEI. The CDR3 length is 17 residues. CDR3 residues: CASSEGSAGLLNYGYTF.

This chain uses TRBV5-6 with TRBJ2-5; TCRdb reports TRBD1, a call that lacks DNA to check it against. The length of the CDR3 is 17 residues. From germline, CDR1 is SGHDT and CDR2 YYEEEE. CDR3 protein: CASSTSWRDRGWETQYF.

The chain carries TRBV5-4 and TRBJ1-1. Germline CDR1 is SGHNT and CDR2 is YYREEE (reference sequence). The CDR3 contains 14 residues. The CDR3 loop is CASCPGYMNTEAFF.

The chain uses TRBV24-1 and TRBJ2-2; there is no DNA to check the TCRdb D call of TRBD2. Per germline, CDR1 KGHDR and CDR2 SFDVKD. This CDR3 is built from 16 residues. CDR3 in amino acids: CATRSGKIANTGELFF.

The J gene is TRBJ2-6, the V gene TRBV2; TCRdb picks TRBD2, but there is no DNA to check that call. Germline values: CDR1 SNHLY, CDR2 FYNNEI. This CDR3 is 17 amino acids long. The CDR3: CASSVGGPVPGANVLTF.

The chain uses TRBV7-6 and TRBJ1-5. Looked up from germline, CDR1 is SGHVS and CDR2 is FNYEAQ. The CDR3 loop spans 13 amino acids. The CDR3 loop is CASSSHLGQPQHF.

CDR3 amino acids: CASARWIGQFF. This rearrangement joins TRBV12-5 to TRBJ2-1. Germline V gene data show CDR1 as LGHNT and CDR2 as FRNRAP. The length of the CDR3 is 11 residues.

The chain recombines TRBV20-1 with TRBJ1-5; the TCRdb D gene call, TRBD1, has no DNA to confirm it. The CDR3 extends over 15 amino acids. CDR1 is DFQATT and CDR2 is SNEGSKA in the germline V gene (reference sequence). The chain's CDR3 is CSASIAGSTNQPQHF.

The chain joins TRBV27 to TRBJ1-6. The CDR3 is made up of 14 amino acids. Germline V gene sequence: CDR1 MNHEY, CDR2 SMNVEV (reference sequence). The CDR3 spells CARPTVPGDSPLHF.

The chain employs TRBV29-1 and TRBJ1-1; the TCRdb call, TRBD1, lacks DNA for checking. The length of the CDR3 is 15 residues. The germline V gene encodes CDR1 SQVTM and CDR2 ANQGSEA. The CDR3 loop reads CSFFRDRRENTEAFF.

The rearrangement uses TRBV7-9 and TRBJ1-2; as DNA is missing, the TRBD1 call by TCRdb cannot be tested. The CDR3 covers 14 residues. Germline CDR1 is SEHNR and CDR2 is FQNEAQ (reference sequence). The CDR3 loop is CASSLGTGVDGYTF.

V and J are TRBV5-1 and TRBJ2-7. Germline-derived CDR1 and CDR2 are SGHRS and YFSETQ. The CDR3 runs to 15 residues. The CDR3 is CASSLDPALAYEQYF. The whole variable domain, remainder taken from reference TRBV5-1 and TRBJ2-7, is KAGVTQTPRYLIKTRGQQVTLSCSPISGHRSVSWYQQTPGQGLQFLFEYFSETQRNKGNFPGRFSGRQFSNSRSEMNVSTLELGDSALYLCASSLDPALAYEQYFGPGTRLTVT.

The rearrangement links TRBV7-9 to TRBJ1-2; TCRdb gives TRBD1 as the D gene, but with no DNA this cannot be confirmed. In germline, CDR1 is SEHNR, CDR2 FQNEAQ (reference sequence). The CDR3 is 15 residues long. This CDR3 reads CASSLGSRGNLGYTF.

The chain has TRBV29-1 and TRBJ2-2; TCRdb indicates TRBD2, and absent DNA this call remains unverified. CDR3 length equals 15 residues. Germline CDR1 and CDR2: SQVTM and ANQGSEA. The CDR3 protein is CSVAHGTRNTGELFF.

The rearrangement joins TRBV6-5 to TRBJ1-4; TCRdb's D gene call, TRBD1, goes unchecked for lack of DNA. CDR3 length: 15 residues. Germline V gene sequence: CDR1 MNHEY, CDR2 SVGAGI. CDR3 loop: CASKDRGPGNEKLFF.